One and the same sample provided the 22 T cell receptor beta chains below, sequenced in a study of T-cell memory formation after mild COVID-19. Each CDR3 protein gets one entry after TCRdb re-called the 5' RACE reads with MiXCR. Among some 310,000 distinct CDR3 sequences listed, 20% were seen once. Sequenced input: PBMCs or a T cell subset sorted from them (not recorded which). Every receptor here comes from a man younger than 35 who had mild COVID-19 (a few samples of this study predate the infection). Cell type and time point are not known.

This clonotype has only a few counts. This sequence joins TRBV2 and TRBJ2-1, with TRBD1 matching over 8 bases. This CDR3 contains 13 residues. V shed 9 bases and J 8 bases; nucleotides not matched to a gene: 9. Looked up from germline, CDR1 is SNHLY and CDR2 is FYNNEI. The CDR3 DNA reads TGTGCCAGAGGGACAGGTCGGTTCGATGAGCAGTTCTTC. Protein product: CARGTGRFDEQFF.

This clonotype was seen a handful of times. CDR3 loop: CASSQERGLEQYF. CDR3 nucleotides: TGTGCCAGCAGCCAAGAAAGGGGGTTGGAGCAGTACTTC. The V call is TRBV14, the J call TRBJ2-7, with D perhaps TRBD1 (6 bases). CDR3 length: 13 residues. V lost 0 bases to trimming and J lost 7 bases, with 10 bases between them. Germline V lookup: CDR1 SGHDN, CDR2 FVKESK. Full variable domain (rest looked up from reference TRBV14 and TRBJ2-7): EAGVTQFPSHSVIEKGQTVTLRCDPISGHDNLYWYRRVMGKEIKFLLHFVKESKQDESGMPNNRFLAERTGGTYSTLKVQPAELEDSGVYFCASSQERGLEQYFGPGTRLTVT.

This clonotype appeared many times. V and J are TRBV7-2 and TRBJ2-4, with D unresolved. The CDR3 length is 14 residues. Germline values: CDR1 SGHTA, CDR2 FQGNSA. The V end was cut by 8 bases, the J end by 1 base, with 12 bases between. The CDR3 region is CASAPSAAKNIQYF. In nucleotides, the CDR3 is TGTGCCAGCGCACCATCGGCGGCCAAAAACATTCAGTACTTC.

For this clonotype: A much larger clone sits a single nucleotide away, making a read error possible. This chain uses TRBV20-1 with TRBJ1-4; a possible D gene is TRBD1 (5 bases). The CDR3 spans 15 residues. CDR1 and CDR2 from the germline V gene are DFQATT and SNEGSKA (reference sequence). CDR3 in DNA: TGCAGTGCTTGCAAATTGGGCAGGGCTAATGAAAAACTGATTTTT. Translation gives CSACKLGRANEKLIF.

This sequence joins TRBV4-1 and TRBJ2-7; D uncertain. This CDR3 is 15 amino acids long. V was shortened by 3 bases and J by 0 bases, with 12 bases between the two germline ends. Germline CDR1 MGHRA, CDR2 YSYEKL. CDR3 region: CASSQAHGTSYEQYF. Written as DNA, the CDR3 is TGCGCCAGCAGCCAGGCCCACGGCACCTCCTACGAGCAGTACTTC.

This clonotype was seen more than once but under ten times. This chain joins TRBV9 and TRBJ2-1, with a possible D match to TRBD2 (5 bases). The CDR3 is 13 amino acids. V was cut by 3 bases and J by 10 bases, with 14 bases left in between. CDR1 is SGDLS, CDR2 YYNGEE, per germline. The CDR3 sequence is CASSGPRDHEQFF. Written as DNA, the CDR3 is TGTGCCAGCAGCGGCCCCCGGGATCACGAGCAGTTCTTC.

The chain couples TRBV7-3 to TRBJ2-3; D possibly corresponds to TRBD2 (6 bases). The CDR3 is 15 amino acids. V was clipped by 1 base and J by 2 bases, with 10 bases between them. From germline, CDR1 is SGHTA and CDR2 FQGTGA. CDR3 region: CASSLNSGPTDTQYF. The DNA for the CDR3 is TGTGCCAGCAGCTTAAACAGCGGGCCCACAGATACGCAGTATTTT.

There are a few counts of this clonotype. The genes are TRBV5-1 and TRBJ2-5, with D perhaps assigned TRBD1 or TRBD2 (6 bases each). In germline, CDR1 is SGHRS, CDR2 YFSETQ. This CDR3 has 16 amino acids. Trimming cost V 1 base and J 5 bases, with 18 bases left between them. Written as DNA, the CDR3 is TGCGCCAGCAGCTTGAGTCCCGGGGGTCAGGGGGAGACCCAGTACTTC. Encoded protein: CASSLSPGGQGETQYF. The full variable domain, its missing parts supplied by reference TRBV5-1 and TRBJ2-5, is KAGVTQTPRYLIKTRGQQVTLSCSPISGHRSVSWYQQTPGQGLQFLFEYFSETQRNKGNFPGRFSGRQFSNSRSEMNVSTLELGDSALYLCASSLSPGGQGETQYFGPGTRLLVL.

The chain is built from TRBV29-1 and TRBJ2-7, with D hard to call. Germline V gene lookup returns CDR1 SQVTM and CDR2 ANQGSEA. Trimming removed 7 bases at V and 2 bases at J, with 21 bases between. The CDR3 runs to 15 residues. The CDR3 region is CSAHGLRDPAYEQYF. In nucleotides, the CDR3 is TGCAGCGCCCACGGCCTTAGAGATCCCGCCTACGAGCAGTACTTC.

The chain recombines TRBV11-2 with TRBJ1-4, with D possibly TRBD1 on 6 matching bases. Germline values: CDR1 SGHAT, CDR2 FQNNGV. This CDR3 is built from 14 residues. Trimming took off 3 bases at V and 8 bases at J, with 13 bases between the two ends. In nucleotides, the CDR3 is TGTGCCAGCAGCTTTGGGGGGCCGGGGGAAAAACTGTTTTTT. This translates into CASSFGGPGEKLFF. The entire variable domain, with the rest obtained from reference TRBV11-2 and TRBJ1-4, is as follows: EAGVAQSPRYKIIEKRQSVAFWCNPISGHATLYWYQQILGQGPKLLIQFQNNGVVDDSQLPKDRFSAERLKGVDSTLKIQPAKLEDSAVYLCASSFGGPGEKLFFGSGTQLSVL.

V and J are TRBV5-5 and TRBJ1-1; D uncertain. Germline assignment: CDR1 SGHKS and CDR2 YYEKEE (reference sequence). The CDR3 has 14 amino acids. Deletions cut 6 bases from V and 3 bases from J, with 15 bases between. DNA of the CDR3: TGTGCCAGCAACGCACAACGGACCTACACTGAAGCTTTCTTT. Residues: CASNAQRTYTEAFF.

Only a few counts were recorded for this clonotype. The chain has TRBV5-1 and TRBJ2-7, with D perhaps TRBD1 (6 bases). The V end lost 2 bases, the J end lost 3 bases, and 9 bases lay between the germline ends. Germline CDR1 reads SGHRS; CDR2 reads YFSETQ. The CDR3 loop spans 13 amino acids. CDR3 in amino acids: CASSFLDSYEQYF. DNA for the CDR3: TGCGCCAGCAGCTTCTTGGACAGCTACGAGCAGTACTTC.

The chain combines TRBV13 with TRBJ1-5, with D perhaps TRBD1 (5 bases). Trimming cost V 0 bases and J 7 bases, with 13 bases left between them. Germline V gene data show CDR1 as PRHDT and CDR2 as FYEKMQ (reference sequence). This CDR3 is 15 amino acids long. The CDR3 nucleotides are TGTGCCAGCAGCTTAGGGGCAGGGAAAACGCAGCCCCAGCATTTT. Translated, it gives CASSLGAGKTQPQHF.

This rearrangement joins TRBV20-1 to TRBJ1-5, with a tentative D call TRBD1 (6 bases). V was clipped by 3 bases and J by 1 base, with 13 bases between them. The CDR3 loop spans 15 amino acids. Germline V gene data show CDR1 as DFQATT and CDR2 as SNEGSKA (reference sequence). The CDR3 here is CSASAGTQSNQPQHF. The CDR3 DNA follows: TGCAGTGCTAGCGCCGGGACACAGAGCAATCAGCCCCAGCATTTT.

In this sample, this clonotype turned up a few times. The V and J genes are TRBV15 and TRBJ2-7; 7 bases are shared with TRBD1. The germline CDR1 and CDR2 sequences are LNHNV and YYDKDF (reference sequence). The CDR3 is 15 amino acids. V lost 0 bases and J lost 5; bases outside the gene matches: 7. For the CDR3, the DNA is TGTGCCACCAGCAGAGATAGACAGGGAACCGACGAGCAGTACTTC. Translation: CATSRDRQGTDEQYF.

The CDR3 bases are TGTGCCAGCAGTTTACTGGGGGGAGGCTATGGCTACACCTTC. Translating it yields CASSLLGGGYGYTF. The chain recombines TRBV12-3 or TRBV12-4 with TRBJ1-2, with a possible D match to TRBD1 (5 bases). This CDR3 region has 14 residues. With 2 bases removed from V and 4 bases from J, the gap between germline ends came to 11 bases.

This clonotype was picked up a small number of times. This chain links TRBV10-1 with TRBJ2-7, with D tentatively TRBD1 or TRBD2 (5 bases each). CDR1 is WNHNN, CDR2 SYGVQD, per germline (reference sequence). Trimming took 5 bases from V and 4 from J, leaving 6 bases between them. The CDR3 covers 11 residues. The CDR3 loop is CASSWGYEQYF. CDR3 coding DNA: TGCGCCAGCAGTTGGGGGTACGAGCAGTACTTC.

This clonotype was observed a handful of times. The rearrangement links TRBV10-3 to TRBJ2-3, with TRBD1 matching over 10 bases. Unmatched junction bases numbered 10, after V lost 10 bases and J lost 6 bases. From germline, CDR1 is ENHRY and CDR2 SYGVKD. This CDR3 spans 14 amino acids. CDR3 residues: CATNRDRGSDTQYF. The CDR3 bases are TGTGCCACTAACCGGGACAGGGGTTCGGATACGCAGTATTTT.

This clonotype has just a few counts. The chain employs TRBV28 and TRBJ1-5, with a tentative D call TRBD1 (5 bases). Germline V gene data show CDR1 as MDHEN and CDR2 as SYDVKM. The CDR3 covers 16 residues. V was cut by 10 bases and J by 4 bases, with 23 bases left in between. The CDR3 sequence is CATRRLGVGGNQPQHF. In DNA form, the CDR3 reads TGTGCCACCCGAAGGTTAGGGGTGGGGGGAAATCAGCCCCAGCATTTT.

This clonotype showed up just a few times. This sequence joins TRBV7-2 and TRBJ2-2; D is perhaps TRBD1 or TRBD2 (7 bases each). V was pared by 5 bases and J by 5 bases, with 18 bases between. This CDR3 comprises 16 residues. Germline V gives CDR1 SGHTA, CDR2 FQGNSA. The CDR3 DNA reads TGTGCCAGCAGCCTGCTGCAGGGGGGGAGTACCGGGGAGCTGTTTTTT. This translates into CASSLLQGGSTGELFF. The full variable domain, its missing parts supplied by reference TRBV7-2 and TRBJ2-2, is GAGVSQSPSNKVTEKGKDVELRCDPISGHTALYWYRQSLGQGLEFLIYFQGNSAPDKSGLPSDRFSAERTGGSVSTLTIQRTQQEDSAVYLCASSLLQGGSTGELFFGEGSRLTVL.

This clonotype was counted a few times. The chain recombines TRBV27 with TRBJ1-5, with 7 bases matching TRBD1. This CDR3 has 19 residues. CDR1 is MNHEY and CDR2 is SMNVEV in the germline V gene (reference sequence). After removal of 2 bases from V and 0 bases from J, the junction contained 13 bases not matched to a gene. In nucleotides, the CDR3 is TGTGCCAGCAGTTTAGCCCCCCCGACAGGGCGCTATAGCAATCAGCCCCAGCATTTT. Translation gives CASSLAPPTGRYSNQPQHF.

This clonotype occurred a few times. V is TRBV5-1 and J is TRBJ1-4; D unclear. V was cut by 4 bases and J by 3 bases, with 13 bases left in between. The germline gives CDR1 SGHRS, CDR2 YFSETQ. This CDR3 has 15 amino acids. The DNA for the CDR3 is TGCGCCAGCAGCGAGTTTGCAGGACCTAATGAAAAACTGTTTTTT. Protein sequence: CASSEFAGPNEKLFF.